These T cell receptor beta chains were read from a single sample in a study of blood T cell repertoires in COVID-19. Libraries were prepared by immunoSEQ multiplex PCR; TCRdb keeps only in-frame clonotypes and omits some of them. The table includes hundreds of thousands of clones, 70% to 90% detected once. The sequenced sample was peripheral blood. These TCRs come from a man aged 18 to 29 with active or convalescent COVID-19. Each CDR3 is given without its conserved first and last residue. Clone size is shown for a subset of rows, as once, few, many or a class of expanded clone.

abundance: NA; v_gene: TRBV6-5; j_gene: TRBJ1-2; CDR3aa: ASWAWDREDGYT
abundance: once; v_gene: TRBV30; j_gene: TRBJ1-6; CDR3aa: AWSGRGSHSPLH
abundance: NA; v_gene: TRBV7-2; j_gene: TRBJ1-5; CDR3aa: ASSLGGQVFNQPQH
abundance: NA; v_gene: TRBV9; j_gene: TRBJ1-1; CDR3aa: ASSVAINTEAF
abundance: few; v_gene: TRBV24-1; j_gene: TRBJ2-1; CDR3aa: ATSDPGPGSNEQF
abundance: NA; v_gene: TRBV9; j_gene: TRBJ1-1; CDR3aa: ASSVARGGTEAF
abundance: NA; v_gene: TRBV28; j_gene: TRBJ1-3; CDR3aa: ASQQSWRSGNTIY
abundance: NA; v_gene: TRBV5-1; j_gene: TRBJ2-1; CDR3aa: ASSIGTSGNEQF
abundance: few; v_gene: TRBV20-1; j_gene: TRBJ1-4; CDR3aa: SASDEGLTNEKLF
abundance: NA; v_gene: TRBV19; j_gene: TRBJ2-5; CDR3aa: ASSILTSGGAGTQY
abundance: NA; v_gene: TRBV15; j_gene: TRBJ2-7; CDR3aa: ATSRDLQQGAHEQY
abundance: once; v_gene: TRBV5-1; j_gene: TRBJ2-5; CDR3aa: ASSLRTASLETQY
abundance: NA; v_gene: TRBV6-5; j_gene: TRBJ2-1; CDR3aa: ASSYGGSRFEQF
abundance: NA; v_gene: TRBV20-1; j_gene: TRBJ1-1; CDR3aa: SASGQGSLGTEAF
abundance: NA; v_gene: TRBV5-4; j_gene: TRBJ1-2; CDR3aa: ASSYLQGAQANYGYT
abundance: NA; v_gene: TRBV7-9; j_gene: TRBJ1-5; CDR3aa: ASSETGDQPQH
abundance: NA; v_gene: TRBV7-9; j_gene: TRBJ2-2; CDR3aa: ASSLRFGHRLSGELF
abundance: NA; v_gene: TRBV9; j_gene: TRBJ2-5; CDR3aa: ASSVDVRGRKETQY
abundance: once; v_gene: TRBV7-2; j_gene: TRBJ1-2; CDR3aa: ASSRYRAGTAFNYGYT
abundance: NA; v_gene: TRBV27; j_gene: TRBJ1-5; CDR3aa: ASSLNGDSNQPQH
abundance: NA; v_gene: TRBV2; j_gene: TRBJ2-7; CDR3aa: ASSWTGSYEQY
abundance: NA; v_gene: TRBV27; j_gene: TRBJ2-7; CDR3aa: ASSSIAGSSYEQY
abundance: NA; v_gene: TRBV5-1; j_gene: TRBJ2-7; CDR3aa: ASSFQQGVGEQY
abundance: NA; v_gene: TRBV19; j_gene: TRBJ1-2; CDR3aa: ASSIRGRETGYT
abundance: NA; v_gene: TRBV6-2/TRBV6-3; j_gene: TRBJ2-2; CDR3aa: ASSYRAGADTGELF
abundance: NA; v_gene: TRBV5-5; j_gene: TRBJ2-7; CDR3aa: ASSLEWGTYEQY
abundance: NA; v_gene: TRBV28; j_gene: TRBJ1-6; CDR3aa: ASSRTGYDNSPLH
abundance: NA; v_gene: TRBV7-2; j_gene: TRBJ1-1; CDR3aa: ASSLGRGNTEAF
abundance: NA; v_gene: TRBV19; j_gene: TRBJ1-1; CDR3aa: ASSIVGGTEAF
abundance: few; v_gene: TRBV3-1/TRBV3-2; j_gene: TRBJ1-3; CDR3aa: ASSQIHSGNTIY
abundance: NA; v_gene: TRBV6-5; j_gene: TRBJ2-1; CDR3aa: ASKDRGLNEQF
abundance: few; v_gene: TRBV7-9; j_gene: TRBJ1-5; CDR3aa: ASSGTGSQPQH
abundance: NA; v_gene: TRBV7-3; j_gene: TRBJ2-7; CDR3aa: ASSVRMGGEQY
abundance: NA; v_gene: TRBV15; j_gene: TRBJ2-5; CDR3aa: ATSLRTSGSQETQY
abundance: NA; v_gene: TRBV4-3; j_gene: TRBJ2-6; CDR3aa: ASSHAHGTVTRSGANVLT
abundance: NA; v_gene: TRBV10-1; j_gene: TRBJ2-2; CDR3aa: ASSGLAGPTGELF
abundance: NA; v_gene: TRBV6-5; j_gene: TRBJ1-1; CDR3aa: ASSPHPGNTEAF
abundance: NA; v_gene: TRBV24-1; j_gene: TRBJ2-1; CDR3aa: ATSLAGSYNEQF
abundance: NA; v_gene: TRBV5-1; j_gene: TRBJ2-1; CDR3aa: ASSLVGGAYNEQF
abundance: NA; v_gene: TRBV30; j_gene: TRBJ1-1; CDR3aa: AWRLTGSNTEAF
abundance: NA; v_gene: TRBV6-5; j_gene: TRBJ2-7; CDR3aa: ASSIDRNEQY
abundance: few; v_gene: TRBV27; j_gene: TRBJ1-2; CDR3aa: ASSLARETPYGYT
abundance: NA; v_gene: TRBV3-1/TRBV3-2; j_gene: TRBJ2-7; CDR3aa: ASSFYPTSGSFTYEQY
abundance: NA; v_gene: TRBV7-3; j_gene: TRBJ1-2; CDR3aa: ASSPLVGGAEGYT
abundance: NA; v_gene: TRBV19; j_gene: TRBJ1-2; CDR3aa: ASSGGRGYT
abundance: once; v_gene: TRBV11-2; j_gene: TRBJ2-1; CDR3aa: ASSPPDNEQF
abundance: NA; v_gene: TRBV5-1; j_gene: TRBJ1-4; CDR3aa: ASSLGQGNEKLF
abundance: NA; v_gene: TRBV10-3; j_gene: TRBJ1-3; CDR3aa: AISESSGAGNTIY
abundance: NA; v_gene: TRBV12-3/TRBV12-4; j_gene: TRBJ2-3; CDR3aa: ASSFLGADTQY
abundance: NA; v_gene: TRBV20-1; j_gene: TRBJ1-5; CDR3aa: SASVGGSNQPQH
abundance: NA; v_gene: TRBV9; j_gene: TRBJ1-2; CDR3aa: ASSATQGGYT
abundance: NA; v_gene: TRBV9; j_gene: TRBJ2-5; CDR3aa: ASSGQAGGPETQY
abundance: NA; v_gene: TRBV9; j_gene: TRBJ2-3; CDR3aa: ASSPLGQADTQY
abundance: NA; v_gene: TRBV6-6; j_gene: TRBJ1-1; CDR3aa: ASSYPWNLAGTEAF
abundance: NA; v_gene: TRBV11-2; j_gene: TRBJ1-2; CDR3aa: ASSSLDIPGYT